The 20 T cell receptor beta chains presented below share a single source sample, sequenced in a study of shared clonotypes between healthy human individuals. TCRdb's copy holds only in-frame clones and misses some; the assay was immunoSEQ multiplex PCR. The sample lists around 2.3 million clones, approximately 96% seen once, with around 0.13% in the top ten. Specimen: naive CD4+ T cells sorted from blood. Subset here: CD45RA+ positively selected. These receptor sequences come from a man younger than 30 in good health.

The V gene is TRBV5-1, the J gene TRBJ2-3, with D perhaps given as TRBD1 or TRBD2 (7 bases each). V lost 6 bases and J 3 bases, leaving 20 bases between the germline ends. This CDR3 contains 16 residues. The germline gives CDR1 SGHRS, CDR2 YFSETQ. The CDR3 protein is CASNRGSGIGTDTQYF. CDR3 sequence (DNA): TGCGCCAGCAACAGGGGCAGCGGGATTGGTACAGATACGCAGTATTTT.

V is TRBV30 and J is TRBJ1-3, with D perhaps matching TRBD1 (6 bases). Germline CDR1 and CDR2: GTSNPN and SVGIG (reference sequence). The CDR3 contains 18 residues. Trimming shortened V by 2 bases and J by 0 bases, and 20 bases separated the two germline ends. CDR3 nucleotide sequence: TGTGCCTGGAGTAGGGTGGCAGCCAGGGGCAGCTCTGGAAACACCATATATTTT. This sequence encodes CAWSRVAARGSSGNTIYF.

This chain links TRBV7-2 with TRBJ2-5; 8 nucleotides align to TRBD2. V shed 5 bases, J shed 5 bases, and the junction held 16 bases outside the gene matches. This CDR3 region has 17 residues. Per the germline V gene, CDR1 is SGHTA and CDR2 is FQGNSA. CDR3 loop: CASSPLRGAGGRETQYF. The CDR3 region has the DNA TGTGCCAGCAGCCCATTACGAGGCGCGGGAGGACGGGAGACCCAGTACTTC. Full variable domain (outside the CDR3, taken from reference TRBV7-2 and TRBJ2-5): GAGVSQSPSNKVTEKGKDVELRCDPISGHTALYWYRQSLGQGLEFLIYFQGNSAPDKSGLPSDRFSAERTGGSVSTLTIQRTQQEDSAVYLCASSPLRGAGGRETQYFGPGTRLLVL.

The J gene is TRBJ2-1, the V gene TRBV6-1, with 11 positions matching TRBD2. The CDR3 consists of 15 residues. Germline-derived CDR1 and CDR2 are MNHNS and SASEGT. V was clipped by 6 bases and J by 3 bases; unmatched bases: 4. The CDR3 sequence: CASRASGGIYNEQFF. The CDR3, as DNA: TGTGCCAGCAGGGCTAGCGGGGGGATCTACAATGAGCAGTTCTTC.

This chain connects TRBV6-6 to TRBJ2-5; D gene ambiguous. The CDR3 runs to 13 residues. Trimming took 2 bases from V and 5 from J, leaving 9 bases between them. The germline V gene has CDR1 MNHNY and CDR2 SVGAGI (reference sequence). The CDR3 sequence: CASSYDSVETQYF. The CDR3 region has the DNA TGTGCCAGCAGTTACGATAGTGTGGAGACCCAGTACTTC.

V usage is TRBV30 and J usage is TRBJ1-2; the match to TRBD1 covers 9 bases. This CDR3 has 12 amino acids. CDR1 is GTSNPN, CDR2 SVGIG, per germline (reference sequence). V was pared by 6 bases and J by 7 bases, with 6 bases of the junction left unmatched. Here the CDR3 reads CACPDRGLGYTF. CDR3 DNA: TGTGCCTGCCCGGACAGGGGTCTTGGCTACACCTTC. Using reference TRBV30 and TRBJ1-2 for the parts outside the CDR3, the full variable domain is SQTIHQWPATLVQPVGSPLSLECTVEGTSNPNLYWYRQAAGRGLQLLFYSVGIGQISSEVPQNLSASRPQDRQFILSSKKLLLSDSGFYLCACPDRGLGYTFGSGTRLTVV.

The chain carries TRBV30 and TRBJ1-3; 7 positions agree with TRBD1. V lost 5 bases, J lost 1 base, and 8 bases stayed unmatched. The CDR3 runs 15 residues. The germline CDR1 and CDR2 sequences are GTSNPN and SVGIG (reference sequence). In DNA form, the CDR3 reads TGTGCCTGGGCCCCCCTGACAGGGTCTGGAAACACCATATATTTT. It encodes CAWAPLTGSGNTIYF. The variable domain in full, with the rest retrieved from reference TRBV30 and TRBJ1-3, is SQTIHQWPATLVQPVGSPLSLECTVEGTSNPNLYWYRQAAGRGLQLLFYSVGIGQISSEVPQNLSASRPQDRQFILSSKKLLLSDSGFYLCAWAPLTGSGNTIYFGEGSWLTVV.

The CDR3 sequence: CATSSFGTGANNQPQHF. DNA of the CDR3: TGTGCCACCAGCAGTTTTGGGACAGGGGCAAACAATCAGCCCCAGCATTTT. The chain is built from TRBV15 and TRBJ1-5, with 10 bases that match TRBD1. Germline CDR1 reads LNHNV; CDR2 reads YYDKDF (reference sequence). The CDR3 has 17 residues. V lost 3 bases to trimming and J lost 3 bases; unmatched junction nucleotides: 8.

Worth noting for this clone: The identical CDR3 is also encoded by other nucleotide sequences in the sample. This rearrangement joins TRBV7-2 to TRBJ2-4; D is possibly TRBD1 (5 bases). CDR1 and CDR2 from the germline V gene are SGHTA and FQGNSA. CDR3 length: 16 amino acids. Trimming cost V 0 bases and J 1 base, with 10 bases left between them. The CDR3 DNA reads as TGTGCCAGCAGCTTAGCTTGGGCAGGGGCCAAAAACATTCAGTACTTC. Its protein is CASSLAWAGAKNIQYF.

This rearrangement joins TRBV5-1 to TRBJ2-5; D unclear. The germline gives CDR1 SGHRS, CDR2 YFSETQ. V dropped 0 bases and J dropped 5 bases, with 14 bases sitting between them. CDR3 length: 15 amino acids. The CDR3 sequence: CASSLEAPLGETQYF. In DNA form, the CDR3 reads TGCGCCAGCAGCTTGGAGGCCCCCCTAGGGGAGACCCAGTACTTC.

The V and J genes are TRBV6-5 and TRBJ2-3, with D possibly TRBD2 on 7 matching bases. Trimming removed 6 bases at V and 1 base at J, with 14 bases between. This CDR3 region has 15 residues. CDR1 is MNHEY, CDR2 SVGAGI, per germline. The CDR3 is CASRLQGGGTDTQYF. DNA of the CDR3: TGTGCCAGCAGGTTACAGGGAGGGGGCACAGATACGCAGTATTTT.

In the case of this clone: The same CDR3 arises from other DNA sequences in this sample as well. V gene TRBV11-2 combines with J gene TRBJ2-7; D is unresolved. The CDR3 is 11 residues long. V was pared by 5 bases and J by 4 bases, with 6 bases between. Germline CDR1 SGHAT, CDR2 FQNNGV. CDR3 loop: CASSPRYEQYF. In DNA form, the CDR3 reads TGTGCCAGCAGCCCGAGATACGAGCAGTACTTC.

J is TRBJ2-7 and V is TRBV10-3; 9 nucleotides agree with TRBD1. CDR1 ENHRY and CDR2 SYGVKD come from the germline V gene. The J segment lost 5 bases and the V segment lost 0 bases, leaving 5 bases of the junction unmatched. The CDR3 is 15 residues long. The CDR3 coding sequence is TGTGCCATCAGTGAGTCAGGGACAGGGTACGACGAGCAGTACTTC. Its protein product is CAISESGTGYDEQYF.

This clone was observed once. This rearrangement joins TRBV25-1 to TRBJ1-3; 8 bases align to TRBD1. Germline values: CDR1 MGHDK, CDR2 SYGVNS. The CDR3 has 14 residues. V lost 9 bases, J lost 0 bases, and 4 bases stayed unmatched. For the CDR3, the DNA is TGTGCCAGTACACAGGGGGGCTCTGGAAACACCATATATTTT. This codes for CASTQGGSGNTIYF.

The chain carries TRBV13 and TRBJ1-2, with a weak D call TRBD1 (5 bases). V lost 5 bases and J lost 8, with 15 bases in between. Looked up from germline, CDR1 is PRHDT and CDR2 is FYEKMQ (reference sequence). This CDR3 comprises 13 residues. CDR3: CASSQGALTGYTF. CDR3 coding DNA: TGTGCCAGCAGCCAAGGGGCCCTAACGGGCTACACCTTC.

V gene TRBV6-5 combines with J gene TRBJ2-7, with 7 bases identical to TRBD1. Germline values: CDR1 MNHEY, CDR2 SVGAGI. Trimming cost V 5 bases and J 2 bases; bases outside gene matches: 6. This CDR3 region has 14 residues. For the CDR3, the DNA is TGTGCCAGCAGTACTCCGGGACAGACCTACGAGCAGTACTTC. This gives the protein CASSTPGQTYEQYF.

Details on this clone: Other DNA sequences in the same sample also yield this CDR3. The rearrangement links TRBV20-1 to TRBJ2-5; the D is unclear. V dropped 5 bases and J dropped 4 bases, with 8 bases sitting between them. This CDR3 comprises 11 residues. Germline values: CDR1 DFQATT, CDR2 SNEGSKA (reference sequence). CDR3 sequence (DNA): TGCAGTGCTCGGGTAGGAGAGACCCAGTACTTC. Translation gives CSARVGETQYF.

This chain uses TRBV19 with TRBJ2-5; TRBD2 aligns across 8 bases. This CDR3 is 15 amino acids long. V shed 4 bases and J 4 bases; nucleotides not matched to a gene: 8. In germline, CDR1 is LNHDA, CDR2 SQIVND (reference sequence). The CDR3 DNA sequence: TGTGCCAGTAGTAGAGCGGGGGACCCTCCAGAGACCCAGTACTTC. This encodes CASSRAGDPPETQYF.

The CDR3 nucleotides read TGTGCCAGCTCACCTATGGACCGCACAGATACGCAGTATTTT. Amino acids: CASSPMDRTDTQYF. V usage is TRBV18 and J usage is TRBJ2-3, with D unresolved. Deletions cut 3 bases from V and 1 base from J, with 8 bases between. CDR1 KGHSH and CDR2 LQKENI come from the germline V gene. This CDR3 is 14 amino acids long.

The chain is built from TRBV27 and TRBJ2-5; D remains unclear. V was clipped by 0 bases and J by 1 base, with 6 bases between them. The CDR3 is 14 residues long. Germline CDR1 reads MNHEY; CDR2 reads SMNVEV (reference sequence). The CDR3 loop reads CASSLSPVQETQYF. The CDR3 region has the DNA TGTGCCAGCAGTTTATCGCCCGTCCAAGAGACCCAGTACTTC.